This T cell receptor (beta chain) was retrieved from a study of T cells in narcolepsy. Remarks on this clone: The antigen remains unidentified.

The protocol was immunoSEQ multiplex PCR, while the TCRdb copy is restricted to in-frame clones and leaves out a portion. The sample yields about 30,000 clones, 79% seen once. The study, taken as a whole, reports: Blood of same and different patients, but not healthy controls, reportedly held recurring autoreactive clonotypes. Comparing one patient's CSF and blood CD4+ clonotypes highlighted HCRT- and TRIB2-specific autoreactive clonotypes.

CDR1 and CDR2 (germline): GTSNPN, SVGIG (reference sequence). Trimming shortened V by 0 bases and J by 0 bases, and 8 bases separated the two germline ends. The CDR3 sequence is 14 residues long. This chain connects TRBV30 to TRBJ1-1, with D possibly TRBD1 on 5 matching bases. The receptor comes from a human donor with narcolepsy. The specimen sequenced was CD45RA- memory CD4+ T cells from PBMCs. CDR3 DNA sequence: TGTGCCTGGAGTGTAGGGGCGGTGAACACTGAAGCTTTCTTT. Residues: CAWSVGAVNTEAFF.